This T cell receptor (beta chain) was obtained from a study of T cell responses to AZD1222 COVID-19 vaccine. The CDR3 has 17 amino acids. The V gene's germline CDR1 is MGHRA and CDR2 YSYEKL. Trimming shortened V by 5 bases and J by 0 bases, and 19 bases separated the two germline ends. Only in-frame clones appear in the TCRdb table, and some are missing; sequencing was by immunoSEQ multiplex PCR. The data show 65,000 to 85,000 clones, approximately 83% seen once. J is TRBJ1-1 and V is TRBV4-1; D is unresolved. The sequence came from an adult who received the AZD1222 COVID-19 vaccine. Sequenced here: peripheral blood, sampled 28 days after the second AZD1222 dose. The CDR3 DNA sequence: TGCGCCAGCAGCTCTCTGGTACTGAGGGCGTTGAACACTGAAGCTTTCTTT. It encodes CASSSLVLRALNTEAFF.